The rows below give T cell receptor beta chains drawn from one sample of a study of graft-versus-host responses after intestinal transplantation. Sequencing used immunoSEQ multiplex PCR; TCRdb keeps in-frame clones, though not all of them. In the table there are under 150,000 clones, roughly 95% of which are singletons. These receptors lack a known antigen. The source material was unstimulated CD8+ T cells sorted from spleen or lymph node cells, sampled before intestinal transplant. The receptor set was obtained from a human donor who received an intestinal transplant. The CDR3 runs from the conserved cysteine through the conserved F or W. The D gene is left open where the match is weak.

V gene	J gene	D gene	CDR3 DNA	CDR3 protein
TRBV27	TRBJ2-1	-	TGTGCCAGCAGTTTATTGGGGTACAATGAGCAGTTCTTC	CASSLLGYNEQFF
TRBV27	TRBJ2-1	TRBD2	TGTGCCAGCAGCGAAGAAATAGCGGGAGCCCCCAATGAGCAGTTCTTC	CASSEEIAGAPNEQFF
TRBV15	TRBJ2-1	TRBD2	TGTGCCGTAGCGGGCCTCTCCTACAATGAGCAGTTCTTC	CAVAGLSYNEQFF
TRBV19	TRBJ2-5	-	TGTGCCAGTAGCGAGGAGGGGGCCGCTGAAGAGACCCAGTACTTC	CASSEEGAAEETQYF
TRBV28	TRBJ2-1	-	TGTGCCAGCAGCTTATCTGGGACCTATTACAATGAGCAGTTCTTC	CASSLSGTYYNEQFF
TRBV19	TRBJ2-1	TRBD2	TGTGCCAGTAGTATCGCGACTAGCGGGAGCTTCTATGAGCAGTTCTTC	CASSIATSGSFYEQFF
TRBV9	TRBJ2-7	-	TGTGCCAGCAGCGTAGGGGGGAGCGTATCCTACGAGCAGTACTTC	CASSVGGSVSYEQYF
TRBV6-5	TRBJ1-5	-	TGTGCCAGCAGGGTAAGTGGCAATCAGCCCCAGCATTTT	CASRVSGNQPQHF
TRBV6-5	TRBJ2-7	-	TGTGCCAGCAGTTACGGCGGATCCTACGAGCAGTACTTC	CASSYGGSYEQYF
TRBV7-2	TRBJ2-6	TRBD1	TGTGCTAGTAACCACCTTAGCCCAGGGGGCGCCTCTGGGGCCAACGTCCTGACTTTC	CASNHLSPGGASGANVLTF
TRBV27	TRBJ2-1	TRBD1	TGTGCCAGCAGTTTTAAGTACCCGGGACAGCAAAATCCAAGACCCTACAATGAGCAGTTCTTC	CASSFKYPGQQNPRPYNEQFF
TRBV9	TRBJ1-1	-	TGTGCCAGCAGCGTAGGGGGGTTCACTGAAGCTTTCTTT	CASSVGGFTEAFF
TRBV6-1	TRBJ2-7	-	TGTGCCAGCATTGGGGGGATAAGAGACGAGCAGTACTTC	CASIGGIRDEQYF
TRBV18	TRBJ2-1	-	TGTGCCAGCTCATCTAGACCGTTACCCTACAATGAGCAGTTCTTC	CASSSRPLPYNEQFF